This T cell receptor beta chain was identified in a study of regulatory T cells in long-lasting Graves disease. CDR3-region Arm-PCR and iRepertoire HTBI primers produced the TCR beta libraries. In TCRdb, the multiplex PCR reads were re-called with MiXCR into one record per CDR3 protein. The data show more than 300,000 distinct CDR3 sequences, approximately 10% seen once. Sample time point: newly diagnosed GD, antithyroid drugs for less than 3 months. From RNA extracted from PBMCs, the TCR library was made. Germline V CDR1 and CDR2: LGHNA, YSLEER. The CDR3 runs to 15 residues. V was pared by 4 bases and J by 5 bases, with 6 bases of the junction left unmatched. Another study also made use of these data, one on T cells in Graves' hyperthyroidism and ophthalmopathy.

The TCR sequence derives from a woman between 18 and 29 years old with Graves disease. The rearrangement joins TRBV4-3 to TRBJ1-4, with 8 bases that match TRBD1. Material: peripheral blood mononuclear cells (PBMCs), obtained at new diagnosis, from a patient treated with antithyroid drugs. The CDR3: CASSLIPGGNEKLFF. Written as DNA, the CDR3 is TGCGCCAGCAGCCTCATACCAGGGGGCAATGAAAAACTGTTTTTT.